This T cell receptor beta chain originates from a study of OX40 agonist ivuxolimab in advanced cancers. Study-wide background: An agonistic anti-OX40 (CD134) antibody, ivuxolimab, was used to treat the patients. Mean age approximately 59 years, range roughly 20 to 85; 82.7% male. General study results and limits: Researchers did not establish what antigens the expanded peripheral T cells target.

Between the trimmed V and J ends, which lost 5 bases and 1 base, there was a span of 14 bases. This CDR3 contains 14 residues. Germline CDR1 reads GTSNPN; CDR2 reads SVGIG (reference sequence). Only in-frame clones appear in the TCRdb table, and some are missing; sequencing was by immunoSEQ multiplex PCR. The data hold around 66,000 clones, with approximately 80% observed a single time. To note about this clone: The antigen is undetermined.

The specimen comprised CD4+ or CD8+ T cells sorted from blood, sampled in a trial of the OX40 agonist ivuxolimab. The TCR sequence derives from an adult with an advanced solid tumor such as melanoma, head and neck, liver or kidney cancer. This chain connects TRBV30 to TRBJ1-1; a possible D gene is TRBD1 (6 bases). CDR3 nucleotide sequence: TGTGCCTGGGGTAAGGGGGGGACGAACACTGAAGCTTTCTTT. It encodes CAWGKGGTNTEAFF.